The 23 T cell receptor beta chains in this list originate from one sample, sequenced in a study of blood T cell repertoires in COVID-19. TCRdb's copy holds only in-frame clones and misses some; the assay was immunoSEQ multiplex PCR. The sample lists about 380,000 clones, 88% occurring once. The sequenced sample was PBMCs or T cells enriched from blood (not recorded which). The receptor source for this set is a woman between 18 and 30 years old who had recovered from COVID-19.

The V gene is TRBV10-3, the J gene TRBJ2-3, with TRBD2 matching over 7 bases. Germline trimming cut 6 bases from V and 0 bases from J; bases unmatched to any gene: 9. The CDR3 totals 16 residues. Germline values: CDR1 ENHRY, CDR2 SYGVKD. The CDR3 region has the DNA TGTGCCATCAGCGGGACTACAATCTTCAGCACAGATACGCAGTATTTT. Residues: CAISGTTIFSTDTQYF.

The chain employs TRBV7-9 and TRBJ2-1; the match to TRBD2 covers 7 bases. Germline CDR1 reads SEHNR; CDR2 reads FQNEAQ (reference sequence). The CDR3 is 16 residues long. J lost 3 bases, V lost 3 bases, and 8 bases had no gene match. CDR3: CASSFRGTNNYNEQFF. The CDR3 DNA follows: TGTGCCAGCAGCTTCCGTGGGACTAATAACTACAATGAGCAGTTCTTC. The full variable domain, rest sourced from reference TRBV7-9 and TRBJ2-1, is DTGVSQNPRHKITKRGQNVTFRCDPISEHNRLYWYRQTLGQGPEFLTYFQNEAQLEKSRLLSDRFSAERPKGSFSTLEIQRTEQGDSAMYLCASSFRGTNNYNEQFFGPGTRLTVL.

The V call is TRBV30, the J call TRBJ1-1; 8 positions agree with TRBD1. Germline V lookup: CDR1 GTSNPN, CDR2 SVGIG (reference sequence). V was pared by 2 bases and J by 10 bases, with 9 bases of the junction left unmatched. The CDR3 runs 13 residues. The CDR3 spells CAWSIRRGPSAFF. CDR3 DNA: TGTGCCTGGAGTATACGCAGGGGGCCATCAGCTTTCTTT.

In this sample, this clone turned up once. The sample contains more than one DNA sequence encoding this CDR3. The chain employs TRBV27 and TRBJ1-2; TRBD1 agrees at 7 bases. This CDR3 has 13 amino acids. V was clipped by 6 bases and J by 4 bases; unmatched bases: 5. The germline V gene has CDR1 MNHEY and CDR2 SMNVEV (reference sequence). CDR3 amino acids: CASSPTGPYGYTF. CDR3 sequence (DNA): TGTGCCAGCAGCCCGACAGGGCCCTATGGCTACACCTTC.

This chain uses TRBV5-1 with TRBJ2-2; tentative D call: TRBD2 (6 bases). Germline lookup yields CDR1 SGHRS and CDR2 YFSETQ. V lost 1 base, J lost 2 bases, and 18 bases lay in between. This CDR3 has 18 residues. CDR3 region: CASSLWGERRSNTGELFF. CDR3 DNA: TGCGCCAGCAGCTTGTGGGGGGAGAGGCGTTCCAACACCGGGGAGCTGTTTTTT.

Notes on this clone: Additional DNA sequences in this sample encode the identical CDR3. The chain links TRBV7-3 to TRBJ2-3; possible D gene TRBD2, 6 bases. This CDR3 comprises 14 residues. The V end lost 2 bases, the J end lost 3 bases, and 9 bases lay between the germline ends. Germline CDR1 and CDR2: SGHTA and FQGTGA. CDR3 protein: CASSLLGGTDTQYF. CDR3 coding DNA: TGTGCCAGCAGCTTACTGGGGGGTACAGATACGCAGTATTTT.

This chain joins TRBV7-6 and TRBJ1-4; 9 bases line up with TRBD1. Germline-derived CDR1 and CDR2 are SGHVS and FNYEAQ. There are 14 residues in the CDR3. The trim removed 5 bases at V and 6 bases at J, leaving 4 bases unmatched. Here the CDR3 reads CASSPGQGYEKLFF. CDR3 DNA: TGTGCCAGCAGCCCCGGACAGGGGTATGAAAAACTGTTTTTT.

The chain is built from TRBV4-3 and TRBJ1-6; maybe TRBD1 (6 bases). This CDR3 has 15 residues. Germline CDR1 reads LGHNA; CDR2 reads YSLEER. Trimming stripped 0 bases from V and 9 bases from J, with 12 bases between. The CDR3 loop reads CASSQDHRVGSPLHF. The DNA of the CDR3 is TGCGCCAGCAGCCAAGATCACAGGGTGGGTTCACCCCTCCACTTT.

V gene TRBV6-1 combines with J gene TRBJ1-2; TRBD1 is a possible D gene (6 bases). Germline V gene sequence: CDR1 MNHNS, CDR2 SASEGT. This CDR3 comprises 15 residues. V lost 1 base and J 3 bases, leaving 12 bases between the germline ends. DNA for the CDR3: TGTGCCAGCAGTGAAGGATGGGACACTCACTATGGCTACACCTTC. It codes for CASSEGWDTHYGYTF.

The CDR3, as DNA: TGTGCCAGCAGTGGCCAGGGGCTGAACACCGGGGAGCTGTTTTTT. Translated, it gives CASSGQGLNTGELFF. This chain joins TRBV2 and TRBJ2-2; TRBD1 might be the D (6 bases). Trimming took off 4 bases at V and 1 base at J, with 10 bases between the two ends. Germline CDR1 SNHLY, CDR2 FYNNEI. The CDR3 runs to 15 residues.

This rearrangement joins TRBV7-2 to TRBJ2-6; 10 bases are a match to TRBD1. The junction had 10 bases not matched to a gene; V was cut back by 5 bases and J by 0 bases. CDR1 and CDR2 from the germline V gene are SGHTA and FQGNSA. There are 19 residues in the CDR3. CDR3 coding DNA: TGTGCCAGCAGCCCGCGGGACAGGGGATCAAGCTCTGGGGCCAACGTCCTGACTTTC. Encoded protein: CASSPRDRGSSSGANVLTF. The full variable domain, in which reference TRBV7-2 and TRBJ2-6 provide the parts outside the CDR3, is GAGVSQSPSNKVTEKGKDVELRCDPISGHTALYWYRQSLGQGLEFLIYFQGNSAPDKSGLPSDRFSAERTGGSVSTLTIQRTQQEDSAVYLCASSPRDRGSSSGANVLTFGAGSRLTVL.

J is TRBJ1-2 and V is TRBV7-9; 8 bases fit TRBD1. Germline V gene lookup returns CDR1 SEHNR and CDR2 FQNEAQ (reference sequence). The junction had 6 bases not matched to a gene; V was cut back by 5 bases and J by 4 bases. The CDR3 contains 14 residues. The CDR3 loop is CASSQTGAPYGYTF. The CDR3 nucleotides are TGTGCCAGCAGCCAGACAGGGGCACCCTATGGCTACACCTTC.

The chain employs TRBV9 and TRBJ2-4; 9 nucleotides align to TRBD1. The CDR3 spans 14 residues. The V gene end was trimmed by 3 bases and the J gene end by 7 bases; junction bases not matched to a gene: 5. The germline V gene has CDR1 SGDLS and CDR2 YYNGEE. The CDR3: CASSARDRDNIQYF. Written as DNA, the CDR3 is TGTGCCAGCAGCGCACGGGACAGGGACAACATTCAGTACTTC.

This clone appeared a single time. The CDR3 here is CASSSSGTGGRRRYEKLFF. The DNA of the CDR3 is TGTGCCAGTAGTAGTTCCGGGACAGGGGGCAGAAGGCGTTATGAAAAACTGTTTTTT. V is TRBV19 and J is TRBJ1-4; 12 bases agree with TRBD1. The CDR3 spans 19 residues. Germline V gives CDR1 LNHDA, CDR2 SQIVND (reference sequence). V trimming: 4 bases; J trimming: 6 bases; junction bases outside the gene matches: 15.

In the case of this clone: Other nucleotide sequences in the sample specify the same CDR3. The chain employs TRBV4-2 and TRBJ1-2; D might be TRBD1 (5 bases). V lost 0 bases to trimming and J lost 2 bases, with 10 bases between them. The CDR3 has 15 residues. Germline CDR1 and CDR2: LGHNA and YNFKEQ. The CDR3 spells CASSQDRGGNYGYTF. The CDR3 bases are TGTGCCAGCAGCCAAGATCGTGGGGGGAACTATGGCTACACCTTC.

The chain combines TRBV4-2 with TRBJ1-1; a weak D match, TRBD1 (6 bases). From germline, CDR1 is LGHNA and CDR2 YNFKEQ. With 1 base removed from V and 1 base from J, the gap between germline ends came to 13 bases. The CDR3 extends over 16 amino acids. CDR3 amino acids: CASSQGEGEWNTEAFF. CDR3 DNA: TGTGCCAGCAGCCAAGGTGAGGGGGAGTGGAACACTGAAGCTTTCTTT.

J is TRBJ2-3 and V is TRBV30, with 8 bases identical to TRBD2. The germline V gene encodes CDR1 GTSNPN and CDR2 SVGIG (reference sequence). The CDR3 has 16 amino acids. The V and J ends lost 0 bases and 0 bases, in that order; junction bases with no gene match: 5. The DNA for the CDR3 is TGTGCCTGGAGTGTATTAAGCGGGGGAAGCACAGATACGCAGTATTTT. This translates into CAWSVLSGGSTDTQYF. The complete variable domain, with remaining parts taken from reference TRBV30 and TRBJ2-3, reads SQTIHQWPATLVQPVGSPLSLECTVEGTSNPNLYWYRQAAGRGLQLLFYSVGIGQISSEVPQNLSASRPQDRQFILSSKKLLLSDSGFYLCAWSVLSGGSTDTQYFGPGTRLTVL.

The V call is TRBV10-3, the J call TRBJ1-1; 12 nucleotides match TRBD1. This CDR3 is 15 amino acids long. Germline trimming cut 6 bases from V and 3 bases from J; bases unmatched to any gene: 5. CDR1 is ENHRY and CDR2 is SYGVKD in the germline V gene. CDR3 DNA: TGTGCCATCAGCCCGGGACAGGGGGCCGACACTGAAGCTTTCTTT. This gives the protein CAISPGQGADTEAFF.

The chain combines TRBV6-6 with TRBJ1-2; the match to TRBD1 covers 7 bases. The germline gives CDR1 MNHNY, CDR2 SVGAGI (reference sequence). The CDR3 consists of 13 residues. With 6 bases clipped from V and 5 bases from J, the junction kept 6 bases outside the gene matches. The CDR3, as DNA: TGTGCCAGCAGACCGGGGACAGCGTATGGCTACACCTTC. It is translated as CASRPGTAYGYTF.

This chain's CDR3 is CASSTTGPANQPQHF. The CDR3 nucleotides read TGTGCCAGCAGCACGACAGGCCCCGCCAATCAGCCCCAGCATTTT. The gene calls are TRBV5-6 and TRBJ1-5; D is perhaps TRBD1 (6 bases). Per the germline V gene, CDR1 is SGHDT and CDR2 is YYEEEE. The V and J ends lost 4 bases and 3 bases respectively, with 14 bases between them. The CDR3 totals 15 residues.

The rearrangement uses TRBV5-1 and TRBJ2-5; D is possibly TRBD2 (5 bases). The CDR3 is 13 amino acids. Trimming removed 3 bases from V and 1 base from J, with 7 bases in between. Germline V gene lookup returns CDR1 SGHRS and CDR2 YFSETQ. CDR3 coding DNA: TGCGCCAGCAGCTGGAGGAGCCAAGAGACCCAGTACTTC. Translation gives CASSWRSQETQYF.

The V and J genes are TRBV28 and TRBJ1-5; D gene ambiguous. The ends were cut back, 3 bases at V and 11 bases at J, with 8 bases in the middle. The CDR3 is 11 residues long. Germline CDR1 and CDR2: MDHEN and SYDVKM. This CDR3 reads CASSFGGTQHF. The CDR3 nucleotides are TGTGCCAGCAGTTTTGGAGGAACCCAGCATTTT.

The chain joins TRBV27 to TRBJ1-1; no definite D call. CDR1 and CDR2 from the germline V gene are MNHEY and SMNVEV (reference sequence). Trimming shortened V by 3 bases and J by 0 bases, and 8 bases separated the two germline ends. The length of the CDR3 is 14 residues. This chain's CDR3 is CASSFNRVNTEAFF. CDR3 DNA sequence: TGTGCCAGCAGTTTCAACAGAGTGAACACTGAAGCTTTCTTT.